These T cell receptor beta chains were read from a single sample in a study of chemoradiotherapy in HPV16-positive cancers. TCRdb keeps only in-frame clones here, not all; method: immunoSEQ multiplex PCR. Of approximately 27,000 clones in the sample, approximately 88% were seen once. The specimen was blood, collected from a patient who underwent chemoradiotherapy. These receptors were taken from a human donor with HPV-associated anogenital cancer. CDR3s include the opening cysteine and the closing phenylalanine or tryptophan. The D gene is left open where the match is weak. Clone size is shown for a subset of rows, as once, few, many or a class of expanded clone.

J gene	clone size	D gene	V gene	CDR3 DNA	CDR3 protein
TRBJ2-2	once	NA	TRBV7-2	TGTGCCAGCAGCTTAGCGGGGGGGGCCGCCACCGGGGAGCTGTTTTTT	CASSLAGGAATGELFF
TRBJ2-5	few	NA	TRBV2	TGTGCCAGCAGGCTTCCGATGGGGACCCAGTACTTC	CASRLPMGTQYF
TRBJ2-3	NA	NA	TRBV30	TGTGCCTGGAGTGGACACAAGGCAGATACGCAGTATTTT	CAWSGHKADTQYF
TRBJ1-1	NA	NA	TRBV7-3	TGTGCCAGCCGTAGACAGATGAACACTGAAGCTTTCTTT	CASRRQMNTEAFF
TRBJ2-1	NA	NA	TRBV9	TGTGCCAGCAGCGTAGCCCCCGACAATGAGCAGTTCTTC	CASSVAPDNEQFF
TRBJ1-2	NA	NA	TRBV11-2	TGTGCCAGCAGCTTAAATGCAGGGTATGGCTACACCTTC	CASSLNAGYGYTF
TRBJ1-1	NA	TRBD1	TRBV6-5	TGTGCCAGCAGGGTGGACAGGGCGTCTGAAGCTTTCTTT	CASRVDRASEAFF
TRBJ2-3	once	NA	TRBV19	TGTGCCACCGCCTTGGGGGGTGCCGCAGATACGCAGTATTTT	CATALGGAADTQYF
TRBJ2-1	NA	TRBD2	TRBV11-1	TGTGCCAGCAGCTTCCTAGCGGGGGTTCATGAGCAGTTCTTC	CASSFLAGVHEQFF
TRBJ2-5	NA	TRBD2	TRBV5-4	TGTGCCAGCAGATCCGTTAGCGGGGGTGCGGAGACCCAGTACTTC	CASRSVSGGAETQYF
TRBJ1-6	NA	NA	TRBV7-9	TGTGCCAGCAGCTTAGAACAGGGAAATTCACCCCTCCACTTT	CASSLEQGNSPLHF
TRBJ2-5	NA	NA	TRBV5-1	TGCGCCAGCAGCTTTCGAGAAGAGACCCAGTACTTC	CASSFREETQYF
TRBJ1-1	NA	NA	TRBV6-5	TGTGCCAGCAGTTACCAGGGGCCAACTGAAGCTTTCTTT	CASSYQGPTEAFF
TRBJ2-3	NA	NA	TRBV2	TGTGCCAGCATTTCGGGGCCCACAGATACGCAGTATTTT	CASISGPTDTQYF
TRBJ1-2	NA	TRBD1	TRBV19	TGTGCCAGTAGTGTCCTCGCCGGGACAGGGTTCCGTGGCTACACCTTC	CASSVLAGTGFRGYTF
TRBJ1-1	NA	NA	TRBV30	TGTGCCTGGAGTGTAGACTGGGGCACTGAAGCTTTCTTT	CAWSVDWGTEAFF
TRBJ1-1	NA	TRBD1	TRBV5-1	TGCGCCAGCAGGGGGGGGACAGGGAACACTGAAGCTTTCTTT	CASRGGTGNTEAFF
TRBJ2-2	NA	NA	TRBV19	TGTGCCAGTAGTAAAACGGGACTTCCCAGCGGGGAGCTGTTTTTT	CASSKTGLPSGELFF
TRBJ1-5	NA	NA	TRBV30	TGTGCCTGGAGTGACGGGAGCAATCAGCCCCAGCATTTT	CAWSDGSNQPQHF
TRBJ1-1	NA	NA	TRBV7-6	TGTGCCAGCAGCTTAAAACAGGGAGCTGAAGCTTTCTTT	CASSLKQGAEAFF
TRBJ1-2	NA	NA	TRBV7-8	TGTGCCAGCAGCCCGAGCGGGTGGGGATATGGCTACACCTTC	CASSPSGWGYGYTF
TRBJ1-3	once	NA	TRBV5-8	TGTGCCAGCAGCTTGAGTTTGGGAAACTCTGGAAACACCATATATTTT	CASSLSLGNSGNTIYF
TRBJ2-2	NA	NA	TRBV7-2	TGTGCCAGCAGCTTAGTCGATGTTCTGGCCGGGGAGCTGTTTTTT	CASSLVDVLAGELFF
TRBJ1-2	once	TRBD1	TRBV9	TGTGCCAGCAGCGCCCTGGGGACAGGGGGCTTTGGGGGCGACTCTAACTATGGCTACACCTTC	CASSALGTGGFGGDSNYGYTF
TRBJ2-1	NA	NA	TRBV19	TGTGCCAGTAGTGGGGGGGCTTATGAGCAGTTCTTC	CASSGGAYEQFF
TRBJ1-1	NA	TRBD1	TRBV6-7	TGTGCCAGCAGTACTCGGACAGGGGAGAATACTGAAGCTTTCTTT	CASSTRTGENTEAFF
TRBJ2-5	NA	NA	TRBV11-3	TGTGCCAGCAGCCGTAACGGGGAGCAGGCGACCCAGTACTTC	CASSRNGEQATQYF
TRBJ1-4	NA	TRBD1	TRBV25-1	TGTGCCAGCAGTGAGGACAGGGGGGGCGAAAAACTGTTTTTT	CASSEDRGGEKLFF
TRBJ1-3	NA	NA	TRBV15	TGTGCCACCAGCAGAGATGGAAACACCATATATTTT	CATSRDGNTIYF